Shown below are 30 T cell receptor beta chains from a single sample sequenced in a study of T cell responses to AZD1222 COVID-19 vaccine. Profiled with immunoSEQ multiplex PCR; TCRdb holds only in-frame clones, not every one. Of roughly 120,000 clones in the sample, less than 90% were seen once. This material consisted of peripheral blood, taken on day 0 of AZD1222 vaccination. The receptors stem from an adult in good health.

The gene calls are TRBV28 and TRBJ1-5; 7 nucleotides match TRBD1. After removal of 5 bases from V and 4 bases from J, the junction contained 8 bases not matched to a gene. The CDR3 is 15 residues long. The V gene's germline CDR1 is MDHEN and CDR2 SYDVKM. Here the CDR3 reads CASSETHRGNQPQHF. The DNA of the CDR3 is TGTGCCAGCAGTGAAACTCACAGGGGTAATCAGCCCCAGCATTTT.

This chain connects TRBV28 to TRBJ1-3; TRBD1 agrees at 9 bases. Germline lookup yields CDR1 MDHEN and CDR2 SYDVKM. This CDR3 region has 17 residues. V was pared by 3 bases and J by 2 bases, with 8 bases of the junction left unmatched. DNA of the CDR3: TGTGCCAGCAGTTTTCCAGGACAGGGGTTTACTGGAAACACCATATATTTT. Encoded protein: CASSFPGQGFTGNTIYF.

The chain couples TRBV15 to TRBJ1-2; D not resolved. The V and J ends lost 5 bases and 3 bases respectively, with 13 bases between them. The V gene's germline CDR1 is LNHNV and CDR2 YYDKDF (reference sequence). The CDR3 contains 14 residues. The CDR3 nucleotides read TGTGCCACCAGCGGGCAAACATCGGACTATGGCTACACCTTC. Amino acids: CATSGQTSDYGYTF.

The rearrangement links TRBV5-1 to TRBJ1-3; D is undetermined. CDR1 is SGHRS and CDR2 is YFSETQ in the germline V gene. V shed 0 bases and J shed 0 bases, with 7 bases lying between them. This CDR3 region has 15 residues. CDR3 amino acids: CASSLDANSGNTIYF. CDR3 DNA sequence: TGCGCCAGCAGCTTGGACGCAAACTCTGGAAACACCATATATTTT.

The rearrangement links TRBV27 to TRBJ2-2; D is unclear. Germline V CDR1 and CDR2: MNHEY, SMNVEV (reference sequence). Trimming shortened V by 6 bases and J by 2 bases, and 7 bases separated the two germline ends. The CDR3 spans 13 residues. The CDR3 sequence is CASSYGNTGELFF. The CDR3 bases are TGTGCCAGCAGCTATGGTAACACCGGGGAGCTGTTTTTT.

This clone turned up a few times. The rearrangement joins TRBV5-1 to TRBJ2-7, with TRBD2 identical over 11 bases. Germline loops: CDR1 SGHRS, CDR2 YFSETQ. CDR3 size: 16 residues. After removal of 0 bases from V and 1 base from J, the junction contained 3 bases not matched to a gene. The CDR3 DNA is TGCGCCAGCAGCTTGGGGACTAGCGGGTTATCCTACGAGCAGTACTTC. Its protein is CASSLGTSGLSYEQYF.

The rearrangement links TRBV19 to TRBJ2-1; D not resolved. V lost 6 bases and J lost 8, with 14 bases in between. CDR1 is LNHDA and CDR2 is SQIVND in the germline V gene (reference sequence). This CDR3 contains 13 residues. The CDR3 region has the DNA TGTGCCAGTAGCGACACCGGTGGCTATGAGCAGTTCTTC. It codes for CASSDTGGYEQFF.

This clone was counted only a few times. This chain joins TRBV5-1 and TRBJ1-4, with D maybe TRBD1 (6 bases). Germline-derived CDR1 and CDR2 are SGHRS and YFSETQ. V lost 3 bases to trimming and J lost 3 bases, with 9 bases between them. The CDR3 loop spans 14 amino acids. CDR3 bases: TGCGCCAGCAGCTCAGGACAGTCTAATGAAAAACTGTTTTTT. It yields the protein CASSSGQSNEKLFF.

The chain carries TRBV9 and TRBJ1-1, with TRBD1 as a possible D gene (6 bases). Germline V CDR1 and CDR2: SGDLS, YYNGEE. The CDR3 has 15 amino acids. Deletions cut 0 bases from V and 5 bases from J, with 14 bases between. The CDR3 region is CASSVGGQGRTEAFF. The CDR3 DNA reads TGTGCCAGCAGCGTAGGTGGGCAGGGGAGGACTGAAGCTTTCTTT.

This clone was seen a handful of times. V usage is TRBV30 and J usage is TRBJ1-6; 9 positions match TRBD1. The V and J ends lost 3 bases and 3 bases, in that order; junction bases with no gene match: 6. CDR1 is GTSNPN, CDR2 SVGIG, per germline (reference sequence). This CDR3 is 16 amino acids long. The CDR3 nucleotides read TGTGCCTGGAGACCACAGGGGGCGAGCTATAATTCACCCCTCCACTTT. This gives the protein CAWRPQGASYNSPLHF.

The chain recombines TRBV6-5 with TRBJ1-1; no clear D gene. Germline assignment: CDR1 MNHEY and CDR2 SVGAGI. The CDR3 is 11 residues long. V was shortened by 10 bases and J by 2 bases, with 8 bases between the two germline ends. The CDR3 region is CAIQTNTEAFF. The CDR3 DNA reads TGTGCCATTCAGACTAACACTGAAGCTTTCTTT.

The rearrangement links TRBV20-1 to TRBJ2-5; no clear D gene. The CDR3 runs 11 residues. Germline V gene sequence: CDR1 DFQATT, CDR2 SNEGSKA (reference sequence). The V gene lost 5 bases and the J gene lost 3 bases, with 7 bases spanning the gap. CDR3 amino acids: CSARNKETQYF. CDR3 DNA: TGCAGTGCTCGGAACAAAGAGACCCAGTACTTC.

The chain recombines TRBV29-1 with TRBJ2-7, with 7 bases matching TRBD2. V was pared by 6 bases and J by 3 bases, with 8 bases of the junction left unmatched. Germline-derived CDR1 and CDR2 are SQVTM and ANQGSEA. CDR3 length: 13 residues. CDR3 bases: TGCAGCGTCTTTTTCGGGGAGGGCTACGAGCAGTACTTC. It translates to CSVFFGEGYEQYF.

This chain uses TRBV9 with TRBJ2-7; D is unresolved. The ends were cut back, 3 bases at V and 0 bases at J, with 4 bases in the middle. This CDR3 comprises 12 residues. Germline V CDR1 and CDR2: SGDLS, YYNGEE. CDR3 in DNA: TGTGCCAGCAGCGGGAGCTCCTACGAGCAGTACTTC. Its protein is CASSGSSYEQYF.

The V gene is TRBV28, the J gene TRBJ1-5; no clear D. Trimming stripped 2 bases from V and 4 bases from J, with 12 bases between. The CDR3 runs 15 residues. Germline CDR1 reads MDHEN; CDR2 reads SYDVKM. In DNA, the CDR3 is TGTGCCAGCAGTTTAGGTTTCGGCCCGAATCAGCCCCAGCATTTT. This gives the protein CASSLGFGPNQPQHF.

The CDR3 coding sequence is TGTGCCAGCACCTTAGGGGGGGAGGTGTACACTGAAGCTTTCTTT. This sequence encodes CASTLGGEVYTEAFF. The chain joins TRBV5-6 to TRBJ1-1, with D perhaps matching TRBD1 (6 bases). Germline V gene data show CDR1 as SGHDT and CDR2 as YYEEEE. The CDR3 sequence is 15 residues long. The ends were cut back, 6 bases at V and 3 bases at J, with 18 bases in the middle.

CDR3 residues: CASADRVYSPLHF. Here the CDR3 DNA reads TGTGCCAGCGCAGACAGGGTTTATTCACCCCTCCACTTT. The chain is built from TRBV27 and TRBJ1-6; TRBD1 aligns across 7 bases. The CDR3 extends over 13 amino acids. After removal of 8 bases from V and 8 bases from J, the junction contained 6 bases not matched to a gene. Germline CDR1 reads MNHEY; CDR2 reads SMNVEV (reference sequence).

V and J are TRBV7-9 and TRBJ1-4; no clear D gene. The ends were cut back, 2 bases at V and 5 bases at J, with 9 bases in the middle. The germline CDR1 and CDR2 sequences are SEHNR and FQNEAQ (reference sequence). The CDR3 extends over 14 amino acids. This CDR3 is CASSLNSANEKLFF. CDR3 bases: TGTGCCAGCAGCTTAAATTCCGCAAATGAAAAACTGTTTTTT. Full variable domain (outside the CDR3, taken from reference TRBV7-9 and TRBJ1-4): DTGVSQNPRHKITKRGQNVTFRCDPISEHNRLYWYRQTLGQGPEFLTYFQNEAQLEKSRLLSDRFSAERPKGSFSTLEIQRTEQGDSAMYLCASSLNSANEKLFFGSGTQLSVL.

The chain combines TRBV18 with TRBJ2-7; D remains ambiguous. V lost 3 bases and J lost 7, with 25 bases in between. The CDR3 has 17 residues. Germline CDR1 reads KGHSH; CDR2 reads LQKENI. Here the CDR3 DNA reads TGTGCCAGCTCACCTGCATTTGTCGTGCCCCTACGTCTAGAGCAGTACTTC. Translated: CASSPAFVVPLRLEQYF.

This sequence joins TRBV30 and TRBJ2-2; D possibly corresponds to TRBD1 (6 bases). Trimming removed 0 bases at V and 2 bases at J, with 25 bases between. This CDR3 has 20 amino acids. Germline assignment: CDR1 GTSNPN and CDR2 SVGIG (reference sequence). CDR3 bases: TGTGCCTGGAGTGTACTTTGGGACACCTCGACTCGCCTAAACACCGGGGAGCTGTTTTTT. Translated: CAWSVLWDTSTRLNTGELFF.

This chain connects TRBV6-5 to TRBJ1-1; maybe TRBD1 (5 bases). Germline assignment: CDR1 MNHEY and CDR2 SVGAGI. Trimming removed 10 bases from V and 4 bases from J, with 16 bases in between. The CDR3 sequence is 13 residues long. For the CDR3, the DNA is TGTGCCATCCGGCTCCGTAGGGGCACTGAAGCTTTCTTT. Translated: CAIRLRRGTEAFF.

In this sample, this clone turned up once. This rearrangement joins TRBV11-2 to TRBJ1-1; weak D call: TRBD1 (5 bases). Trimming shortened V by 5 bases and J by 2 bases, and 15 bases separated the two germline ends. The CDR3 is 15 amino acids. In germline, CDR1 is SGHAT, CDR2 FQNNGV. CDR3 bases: TGTGCCAGCAGCCCCGAGACATGGACAAACACTGAAGCTTTCTTT. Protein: CASSPETWTNTEAFF.

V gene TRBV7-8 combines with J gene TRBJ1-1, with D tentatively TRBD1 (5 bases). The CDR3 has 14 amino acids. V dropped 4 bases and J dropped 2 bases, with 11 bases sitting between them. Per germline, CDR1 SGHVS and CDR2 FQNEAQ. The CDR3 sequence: CASSSGHSNTEAFF. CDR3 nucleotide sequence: TGTGCCAGCAGCTCTGGACACTCAAACACTGAAGCTTTCTTT.

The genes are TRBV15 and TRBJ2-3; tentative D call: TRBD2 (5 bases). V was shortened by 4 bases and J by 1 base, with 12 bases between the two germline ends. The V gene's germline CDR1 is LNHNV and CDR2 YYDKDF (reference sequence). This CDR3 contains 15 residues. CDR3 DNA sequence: TGTGCCACCAGCACCTCACTAGAGGGCACAGATACGCAGTATTTT. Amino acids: CATSTSLEGTDTQYF.

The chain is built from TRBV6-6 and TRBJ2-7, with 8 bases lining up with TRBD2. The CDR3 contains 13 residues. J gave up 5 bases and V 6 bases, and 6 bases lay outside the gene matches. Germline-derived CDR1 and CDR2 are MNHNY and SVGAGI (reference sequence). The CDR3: CASSGGGIHEQYF. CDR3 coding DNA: TGTGCCAGCAGCGGCGGGGGGATCCACGAGCAGTACTTC.

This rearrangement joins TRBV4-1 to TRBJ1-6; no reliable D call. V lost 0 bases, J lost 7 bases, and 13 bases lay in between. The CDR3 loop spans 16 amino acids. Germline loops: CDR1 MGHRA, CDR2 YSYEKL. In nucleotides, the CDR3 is TGCGCCAGCAGCCAAGAGGGCAGTCGTCGGAATTCACCCCTCCACTTT. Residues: CASSQEGSRRNSPLHF.

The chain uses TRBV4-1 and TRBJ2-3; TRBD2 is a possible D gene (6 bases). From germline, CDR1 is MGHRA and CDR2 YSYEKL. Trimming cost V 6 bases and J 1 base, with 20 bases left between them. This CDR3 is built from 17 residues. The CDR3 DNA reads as TGCGCCAGCAGGACTAGAGTGACTGCCCCTGGCACAGATACGCAGTATTTT. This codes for CASRTRVTAPGTDTQYF.

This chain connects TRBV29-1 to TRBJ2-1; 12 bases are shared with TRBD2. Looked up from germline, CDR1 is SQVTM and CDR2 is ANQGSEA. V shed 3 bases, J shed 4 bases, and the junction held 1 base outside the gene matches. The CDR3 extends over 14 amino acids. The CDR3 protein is CSVDGLAGYNEQFF. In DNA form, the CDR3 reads TGCAGCGTTGATGGACTAGCGGGATACAATGAGCAGTTCTTC.

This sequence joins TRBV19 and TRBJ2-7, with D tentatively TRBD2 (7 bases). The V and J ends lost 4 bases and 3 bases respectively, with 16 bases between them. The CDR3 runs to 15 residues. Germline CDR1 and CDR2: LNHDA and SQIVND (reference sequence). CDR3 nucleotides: TGTGCCAGTAGTACCACTGAGGGGGACTACTACGAGCAGTACTTC. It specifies CASSTTEGDYYEQYF. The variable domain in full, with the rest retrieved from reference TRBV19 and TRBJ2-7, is DGGITQSPKYLFRKEGQNVTLSCEQNLNHDAMYWYRQDPGQGLRLIYYSQIVNDFQKGDIAEGYSVSREKKESFPLTVTSAQKNPTAFYLCASSTTEGDYYEQYFGPGTRLTVT.

Here the CDR3 reads CASSLQLLAGNEQFF. CDR3 bases: TGTGCCAGCAGCTTACAACTCTTGGCGGGTAATGAGCAGTTCTTC. This chain connects TRBV7-9 to TRBJ2-1; D perhaps matches TRBD2 (5 bases). The CDR3 loop spans 15 amino acids. V lost 2 bases and J 7 bases, leaving 15 bases between the germline ends. Per the germline V gene, CDR1 is SEHNR and CDR2 is FQNEAQ (reference sequence). Supplemented by reference TRBV7-9 and TRBJ2-1, the full variable domain reads DTGVSQNPRHKITKRGQNVTFRCDPISEHNRLYWYRQTLGQGPEFLTYFQNEAQLEKSRLLSDRFSAERPKGSFSTLEIQRTEQGDSAMYLCASSLQLLAGNEQFFGPGTRLTVL.